This passage covers 25 T cell receptor beta chains from one sample sequenced in a study of radiotherapy plus CTLA-4 blockade in lung cancer. Assay used: immunoSEQ multiplex PCR; TCRdb lists only in-frame clones, some missing. The data contain about 25,000 clones, 70% to 75% of them singletons. Here the sequenced sample was peripheral blood, taken from a patient treated with radiotherapy plus ipilimumab. Every receptor here comes from a human donor with non-small cell lung cancer whose response to radiotherapy plus ipilimumab could not be evaluated.

The CDR3: CSVVAGSGRSPYEQYF. CDR3 DNA: TGCAGCGTTGTGGCCGGAAGCGGGAGGTCTCCCTACGAGCAGTACTTC. The V call is TRBV29-1, the J call TRBJ2-7, with 9 bases matching TRBD2. The CDR3 extends over 16 amino acids. Germline V gene lookup returns CDR1 SQVTM and CDR2 ANQGSEA. The ends lost 4 bases at V and 2 bases at J; junction bases unmatched: 12.

This clone appeared once. This chain links TRBV7-2 with TRBJ1-4; D possibly corresponds to TRBD1 (6 bases). This CDR3 is built from 14 residues. Germline lookup yields CDR1 SGHTA and CDR2 FQGNSA. Trimming shortened V by 0 bases and J by 4 bases, and 6 bases separated the two germline ends. CDR3: CASSLADSNEKLFF. The CDR3 DNA is TGTGCCAGCAGCTTAGCGGACAGTAATGAAAAACTGTTTTTT.

The CDR3 sequence is CASSGGGTGGQKLFF. The CDR3 bases are TGTGCCAGCAGCGGAGGGGGGACAGGGGGCCAAAAACTGTTTTTT. This chain links TRBV6-1 with TRBJ1-4; TRBD1 matches 12 bases. Trimming at V came to 6 bases and at J to 9 bases, leaving 8 bases not matched to a gene. This CDR3 spans 15 amino acids. The germline V gene has CDR1 MNHNS and CDR2 SASEGT.

In its sample, this clone ranks as medium-sized. This chain joins TRBV2 and TRBJ2-5; D not resolved. V was pared by 7 bases and J by 4 bases, with 10 bases between. The CDR3 covers 12 residues. Germline V gene lookup returns CDR1 SNHLY and CDR2 FYNNEI. CDR3 sequence reads: CASITTGETQYF. In DNA, the CDR3 is TGTGCCAGCATAACCACCGGAGAGACCCAGTACTTC. Variable domain in full (rest from reference TRBV2 and TRBJ2-5): EPEVTQTPSHQVTQMGQEVILRCVPISNHLYFYWYRQILGQKVEFLVSFYNNEISEKSEIFDDQFSVERPDGSNFTLKIRSTKLEDSAMYFCASITTGETQYFGPGTRLLVL.

Judged by abundance, this clone is medium-sized (0.01 to 0.1%). The chain employs TRBV6-6 and TRBJ1-1, with TRBD1 matching 8 bases. Germline-derived CDR1 and CDR2 are MNHNY and SVGAGI (reference sequence). The CDR3 has 15 residues. With 5 bases clipped from V and 3 bases from J, the junction kept 8 bases outside the gene matches. The chain's CDR3 is CASSGTGAGDTEAFF. The CDR3 region has the DNA TGTGCCAGCAGTGGGACAGGAGCTGGGGACACTGAAGCTTTCTTT.

The chain employs TRBV4-1 and TRBJ2-7; TRBD2 matches 11 bases. There are 15 residues in the CDR3. V dropped 2 bases and J dropped 9; count of bases not matched to a gene: 9. Germline V gene sequence: CDR1 MGHRA, CDR2 YSYEKL. The DNA for the CDR3 is TGCGCCAGCAGCCAAAACCCGGGACTAGCGGAAGGGCAGTACTTC. Protein product: CASSQNPGLAEGQYF.

This clone showed up just a few times. The chain links TRBV12-5 to TRBJ2-3; 8 bases match TRBD1. The V gene's germline CDR1 is LGHNT and CDR2 FRNRAP. J was trimmed by 3 bases and V by 6 bases; bases with no gene match: 11. The length of the CDR3 is 16 residues. The DNA of the CDR3 is TGTGCTAGTGGCCGTGACAGGGGTGGGCGGACAGATACGCAGTATTTT. Translating gives CASGRDRGGRTDTQYF.

The rearrangement links TRBV6-1 to TRBJ2-7; D may be TRBD2 (7 bases). Germline V lookup: CDR1 MNHNS, CDR2 SASEGT. The length of the CDR3 is 15 residues. The V end was cut by 6 bases, the J end by 5 bases, with 20 bases between. CDR3 nucleotide sequence: TGTGCCAGCAGGGGGGGTGGGGGGGGCGTTAACGAGCAGTACTTC. Translation: CASRGGGGGVNEQYF.

This clone was picked up a small number of times. J is TRBJ1-4 and V is TRBV19, with D perhaps TRBD1 (6 bases). There are 16 residues in the CDR3. Per germline, CDR1 LNHDA and CDR2 SQIVND (reference sequence). Between the trimmed V and J ends, which lost 6 bases and 0 bases, there was a span of 14 bases. The CDR3 protein is CASRDSPAATNEKLFF. The CDR3 DNA is TGTGCCAGTAGGGACAGCCCTGCTGCAACTAATGAAAAACTGTTTTTT.

The V gene is TRBV13, the J gene TRBJ1-3, with D unclear. CDR3 length: 14 residues. Germline loops: CDR1 PRHDT, CDR2 FYEKMQ (reference sequence). V lost 4 bases, J lost 4 bases, and 11 bases lay in between. CDR3 DNA: TGTGCCAGCAGCTCCGAGGGCCGCGGAAACACCATATATTTT. Amino acid sequence: CASSSEGRGNTIYF.

The chain employs TRBV6-1 and TRBJ2-5; no clear D. Germline V gene data show CDR1 as MNHNS and CDR2 as SASEGT. The CDR3 covers 14 residues. V was clipped by 2 bases and J by 5 bases, with 12 bases between them. CDR3: CASSESIFRETQYF. CDR3 nucleotide sequence: TGTGCCAGCAGTGAATCTATTTTTCGGGAGACCCAGTACTTC.

The chain uses TRBV4-3 and TRBJ2-7; 9 bases line up with TRBD2. From germline, CDR1 is LGHNA and CDR2 YSLEER. The CDR3 runs 16 residues. V lost 0 bases, J lost 2 bases, and 5 bases stayed unmatched. The CDR3 DNA reads TGCGCCAGCAGCCAAGATCGGACTAGCGCGCCCTACGAGCAGTACTTC. It yields the protein CASSQDRTSAPYEQYF.

The chain has TRBV9 and TRBJ2-2; no reliable D call. The CDR3 spans 14 residues. CDR1 SGDLS and CDR2 YYNGEE come from the germline V gene. The V end lost 0 bases, the J end lost 0 bases, and 3 bases lay between the germline ends. The DNA of the CDR3 is TGTGCCAGCAGCGTAGCCGCGAACACCGGGGAGCTGTTTTTT. Protein: CASSVAANTGELFF.

V and J are TRBV6-5 and TRBJ1-1; perhaps TRBD1 as D (6 bases). Germline V CDR1 and CDR2: MNHEY, SVGAGI. The CDR3 loop spans 16 amino acids. Deletions cut 2 bases from V and 1 base from J, with 14 bases between. The CDR3 DNA sequence: TGTGCCAGCAGTTACGGGCCAGGGGTTTCGAACACTGAAGCTTTCTTT. It encodes CASSYGPGVSNTEAFF.

The chain couples TRBV7-8 to TRBJ2-7; TRBD2 matches at 9 bases. Trimming cost V 5 bases and J 3 bases; bases outside gene matches: 8. In germline, CDR1 is SGHVS, CDR2 FQNEAQ. The CDR3 spans 15 residues. CDR3 protein: CASSTRTSEYYEQYF. CDR3 nucleotides: TGTGCCAGCAGCACCCGGACTAGCGAGTACTACGAGCAGTACTTC.

V is TRBV7-2 and J is TRBJ2-5; 9 bases fit TRBD1. J gave up 7 bases and V 5 bases, and 14 bases lay outside the gene matches. The CDR3 loop spans 16 amino acids. Germline V gene sequence: CDR1 SGHTA, CDR2 FQGNSA. CDR3 nucleotide sequence: TGTGCCAGCAGCCCGCCCGGACAGGGGTCAACGAGGACCCAGTACTTC. Translated, it gives CASSPPGQGSTRTQYF.

This clone was recorded a few times. The chain couples TRBV7-9 to TRBJ1-2; D may be TRBD1 (5 bases). CDR3 size: 13 residues. V lost 1 base to trimming and J lost 5 bases, with 8 bases between them. The germline gives CDR1 SEHNR, CDR2 FQNEAQ (reference sequence). The CDR3: CASSLGAGYGYTF. For the CDR3, the DNA is TGTGCCAGCAGCTTAGGGGCAGGGTATGGCTACACCTTC.

The chain is built from TRBV5-1 and TRBJ2-1; D might be TRBD2 (6 bases). V was shortened by 4 bases and J by 7 bases, with 18 bases between the two germline ends. There are 15 residues in the CDR3. Germline V CDR1 and CDR2: SGHRS, YFSETQ. CDR3 in DNA: TGCGCCAGCAGCAGAGGGAGGAGCGCCTGGAATGAGCAGTTCTTC. The encoded protein is CASSRGRSAWNEQFF.

CDR3 DNA: TGTGCCAGCAGGACAGGTTTTTCCGTGGATACGCAGTATTTT. As protein: CASRTGFSVDTQYF. V is TRBV11-2 and J is TRBJ2-3, with D possibly being TRBD1 (6 bases). The CDR3 length is 14 residues. The germline V and J ends were trimmed by 6 bases and 6 bases, with 16 bases remaining between them. Germline CDR1 is SGHAT and CDR2 is FQNNGV.

The V and J genes are TRBV2 and TRBJ2-2; possible D gene TRBD1, 5 bases. The length of the CDR3 is 14 residues. V dropped 5 bases and J dropped 6 bases, with 13 bases sitting between them. Germline CDR1 is SNHLY and CDR2 is FYNNEI. The CDR3 loop reads CASSQSGIAGELFF. The CDR3 DNA reads as TGTGCCAGCAGTCAATCAGGGATAGCCGGGGAGCTGTTTTTT.

The rearrangement uses TRBV5-4 and TRBJ2-7; D is possibly TRBD1 (6 bases). The CDR3 has 14 residues. Per germline, CDR1 SGHNT and CDR2 YYREEE (reference sequence). Trimming took 4 bases from V and 3 from J, leaving 14 bases between them. The chain's CDR3 is CASSPNQGYYEQYF. CDR3 sequence (DNA): TGTGCCAGCAGCCCGAACCAGGGGTACTACGAGCAGTACTTC. Full variable domain (missing parts from reference TRBV5-4 and TRBJ2-7): ETGVTQSPTHLIKTRGQQVTLRCSSQSGHNTVSWYQQALGQGPQFIFQYYREEENGRGNFPPRFSGLQFPNYSSELNVNALELDDSALYLCASSPNQGYYEQYFGPGTRLTVT.

V and J are TRBV25-1 and TRBJ2-2; possibly TRBD2 for D (6 bases). The CDR3 runs 13 residues. Trimming pared 4 bases from V and 5 bases from J, leaving 8 bases between. CDR1 is MGHDK, CDR2 SYGVNS, per germline. The CDR3: CASSAGETGELFF. The CDR3 nucleotides are TGTGCCAGCAGTGCGGGGGAAACCGGGGAGCTGTTTTTT.

The chain joins TRBV5-1 to TRBJ1-1; 8 bases align to TRBD1. Germline V lookup: CDR1 SGHRS, CDR2 YFSETQ. Germline trimming cut 4 bases from V and 8 bases from J; bases unmatched to any gene: 4. The CDR3 loop spans 12 amino acids. CDR3 nucleotides: TGCGCCAGCAGCGTACAGGGGGTCGAAGCTTTCTTT. The encoded protein is CASSVQGVEAFF.

This rearrangement joins TRBV5-1 to TRBJ2-3; 15 bases align to TRBD2. The CDR3 is 17 residues long. Unmatched junction bases numbered 6, after V lost 5 bases and J lost 2 bases. Germline-derived CDR1 and CDR2 are SGHRS and YFSETQ. The CDR3 protein is CASSRTSGRALTDTQYF. CDR3 in DNA: TGCGCCAGCAGTCGGACTAGCGGGAGGGCCCTCACAGATACGCAGTATTTT.

CDR3 in amino acids: CASSEFNGNSNQPQHF. In DNA form, the CDR3 reads TGTGCCAGCTCAGAGTTTAACGGGAATAGCAATCAGCCCCAGCATTTT. The chain uses TRBV18 and TRBJ1-5, with D uncertain. There are 16 residues in the CDR3. Trimming removed 5 bases at V and 0 bases at J, with 14 bases between. The V gene's germline CDR1 is KGHSH and CDR2 LQKENI. Full variable domain (outside the CDR3, taken from reference TRBV18 and TRBJ1-5): NAGVMQNPRHLVRRRGQEARLRCSPMKGHSHVYWYRQLPEEGLKFMVYLQKENIIDESGMPKERFSAEFPKEGPSILRIQQVVRGDSAAYFCASSEFNGNSNQPQHFGDGTRLSIL.